The clone carrying this TCR beta chain appeared a few times. Its antigen is currently unknown. One entry per CDR3 protein results from TCRdb running MiXCR on the RT-PCR reads. The data hold roughly 650,000 distinct CDR3 sequences, with around 14% observed a single time. This entry belongs to a study of response to subunit inactivated influenza vaccine. Findings and caveats of the study: Authors suggested each seasonal influenza vaccination recruits few new T cells.

Trimming removed 0 bases at V and 4 bases at J, with 10 bases between. Germline V lookup: CDR1 ENHRY, CDR2 SYGVKD. This CDR3 contains 15 residues. The chain recombines TRBV10-3 with TRBJ2-1; no clear D gene. This clonotype originated in a man aged 50-59 years who received an inactivated influenza vaccine. Sequencing was performed on PBMCs from blood, taken roughly 13 days after vaccination. CDR3 protein: CAISESVLVYNEQFF. CDR3 nucleotide sequence: TGTGCCATCAGTGAGTCGGTCCTAGTTTACAATGAGCAGTTCTTC.